This TCR beta chain is from a study of blood T cells in healthy people across ages. Broader study findings: Because donor CMV status was unknown, expanded clonotype changes were possibly confounded.

The CDR3 sequence is 13 residues long. The germline CDR1 and CDR2 sequences are MNHEY and SMNVEV (reference sequence). PCR was performed a second time for about 7 to 11 cycles using a sample-barcoded 5' primer and a J-beta primer mix. MiXCR, run by TCRdb on the 5' RACE reads, gives a single entry per CDR3 protein. The sample carries over a million distinct CDR3 sequences, almost 25% recorded once. This clonotype occurred a few times. Its antigen is not identified. The data were also submitted as part of a second study, on T cells of mothers and their children. That source notes: From each mother came over 8 million TCR beta CDR3 reads, and from each child came a few million.

V and J are TRBV27 and TRBJ2-5, with D perhaps matching TRBD2 (6 bases). The J call could be wrong; TRBJ2-7 is a better fit for the DNA end. The receptor's source is a girl aged 2 to 10 in good health. Sequencing input: blood. The CDR3 DNA is TGTGCCAGCGCCACGGGGGACTCCTACGAGCAGTACTTC. Translated, it gives CASATGDSYEQYF.